Listed here are 14 T cell receptor beta chains from one sample, sequenced in a study of blood T cell repertoires in COVID-19. The protocol was immunoSEQ multiplex PCR, while the TCRdb copy is restricted to in-frame clones and leaves out a portion. The sample contains about 200,000 clones, approximately 91% of which appear only once. The sample taken for sequencing was peripheral blood. The receptor source for this set is a man aged 18 to 35 with active or convalescent COVID-19.

For the CDR3, the DNA is TGTGCCAGCAGCCCCGCCCCGGGTCGAAACACCGGGGAGCTGTTTTTT. Translating gives CASSPAPGRNTGELFF. The V gene is TRBV7-3, the J gene TRBJ2-2; D unresolved. This CDR3 comprises 16 residues. Germline values: CDR1 SGHTA, CDR2 FQGTGA. Trimming removed 5 bases from V and 2 bases from J, with 15 bases in between. The variable domain in full, with the rest retrieved from reference TRBV7-3 and TRBJ2-2, is GAGVSQTPSNKVTEKGKYVELRCDPISGHTALYWYRQSLGQGPEFLIYFQGTGAADDSGLPNDRFFAVRPEGSVSTLKIQRTERGDSAVYLCASSPAPGRNTGELFFGEGSRLTVL.

The chain couples TRBV5-6 to TRBJ2-1; D not resolved. Deletions cut 2 bases from V and 0 bases from J, with 9 bases between. Germline V gene sequence: CDR1 SGHDT, CDR2 YYEEEE. The CDR3 covers 15 residues. The CDR3 coding sequence is TGTGCCAGCAGCTTATGGGCCAGCTCCTACAATGAGCAGTTCTTC. Translation: CASSLWASSYNEQFF.

This rearrangement joins TRBV21-1 to TRBJ2-5; no DNA check was done on the table's D call, TRBD2. TRBV21-1 is reported as a pseudogene. The CDR3 is made up of 18 amino acids. The DNA for the CDR3 is TGTGCCAGCAGCAAGGACGAATCGTATACTAGCGGGGGGCAGACCCAGTACTTC. Translation: CASSKDESYTSGGQTQYF.

The V and J genes are TRBV7-2 and TRBJ1-1; 8 positions match TRBD1. Germline loops: CDR1 SGHTA, CDR2 FQGNSA. The CDR3 is 18 residues long. V lost 1 base, J lost 0 bases, and 10 bases stayed unmatched. The CDR3 sequence is CASSLGRGTGPMNTEAFF. The CDR3 region has the DNA TGTGCCAGCAGCTTAGGACGAGGGACAGGTCCGATGAACACTGAAGCTTTCTTT.

The V call is TRBV5-1, the J call TRBJ1-1; D not certain. Germline V gene sequence: CDR1 SGHRS, CDR2 YFSETQ. The V end lost 0 bases, the J end lost 1 base, and 13 bases lay between the germline ends. The CDR3 spans 16 residues. The CDR3 sequence is CASSLEGLGENTEAFF. CDR3 nucleotides: TGCGCCAGCAGCTTGGAAGGGCTCGGGGAGAACACTGAAGCTTTCTTT.

V usage is TRBV6-2 or TRBV6-3 and J usage is TRBJ1-1; 9 bases line up with TRBD1. Trimming at V came to 7 bases and at J to 11 bases, leaving 11 bases not matched to a gene. CDR1 MNHEY and CDR2 SVGEGT come from the germline V gene. The CDR3 is 13 amino acids. CDR3 loop: CASTPQGAEKAFF. The CDR3 DNA reads TGTGCCAGCACCCCACAGGGGGCGGAGAAGGCTTTCTTT.

This chain joins TRBV19 and TRBJ1-6; TRBD1 aligns across 7 bases. This CDR3 has 15 residues. Losses at the gene ends were 4 bases for V and 7 bases for J; bases not matched to a gene: 7. Per the germline V gene, CDR1 is LNHDA and CDR2 is SQIVND (reference sequence). CDR3 loop: CASSTGQRENSPLHF. The CDR3 bases are TGTGCCAGTAGTACGGGACAGAGAGAGAATTCACCCCTCCACTTT.

This chain links TRBV6-5 with TRBJ1-2; a possible D gene is TRBD1 (5 bases). Germline V gene sequence: CDR1 MNHEY, CDR2 SVGAGI. The CDR3 covers 11 residues. Trimming cost V 9 bases and J 8 bases, with 13 bases left between them. CDR3 region: CASRGFLGYTF. The CDR3 nucleotides read TGTGCCAGTAGGGGTTTCTTGGGCTACACCTTC.

The chain is built from TRBV4-2 and TRBJ1-5; 8 bases are a match to TRBD1. The germline V gene has CDR1 LGHNA and CDR2 YNFKEQ. V lost 4 bases to trimming and J lost 2 bases; unmatched junction nucleotides: 1. This CDR3 contains 14 residues. In nucleotides, the CDR3 is TGTGCCAGCAGCCCGGACAGGGGCAATCAGCCCCAGCATTTT. Protein sequence: CASSPDRGNQPQHF.

V is TRBV7-9 and J is TRBJ2-6, with 9 bases identical to TRBD2. There are 18 residues in the CDR3. Germline V gives CDR1 SEHNR, CDR2 FQNEAQ (reference sequence). V was pared by 6 bases and J by 0 bases, with 9 bases of the junction left unmatched. The CDR3 loop is CASSSGLAFASGANVLTF. The DNA for the CDR3 is TGTGCCAGCAGTTCTGGACTAGCGTTCGCCTCTGGGGCCAACGTCCTGACTTTC.

The V gene is TRBV5-1, the J gene TRBJ1-3; 8 bases map to TRBD1. J lost 0 bases, V lost 6 bases, and 8 bases had no gene match. Germline CDR1 reads SGHRS; CDR2 reads YFSETQ. The CDR3 consists of 16 residues. DNA of the CDR3: TGCGCCAGCAAGTCCACAGGGGGGTCCTCTGGAAACACCATATATTTT. Its protein product is CASKSTGGSSGNTIYF. The full variable domain, in which reference TRBV5-1 and TRBJ1-3 provide the parts outside the CDR3, is KAGVTQTPRYLIKTRGQQVTLSCSPISGHRSVSWYQQTPGQGLQFLFEYFSETQRNKGNFPGRFSGRQFSNSRSEMNVSTLELGDSALYLCASKSTGGSSGNTIYFGEGSWLTVV.

The rearrangement links TRBV27 to TRBJ1-1; tentatively, D is TRBD1 (6 bases). There are 14 residues in the CDR3. CDR1 is MNHEY, CDR2 SMNVEV, per germline (reference sequence). V lost 5 bases and J 1 base, leaving 11 bases between the germline ends. The DNA for the CDR3 is TGTGCCAGCAGTCCAGACAGGCGGAACACTGAAGCTTTCTTT. It yields the protein CASSPDRRNTEAFF.

The chain recombines TRBV6-2 or TRBV6-3 with TRBJ2-1; maybe TRBD2 (7 bases). Germline V lookup: CDR1 MNHEY, CDR2 SVGEGT. The CDR3 loop spans 17 amino acids. Trimming pared 4 bases from V and 8 bases from J, leaving 24 bases between. The CDR3 DNA follows: TGTGCCAGCAGTTCGACCCGCCGGGATAGGGGGGGGGATGAGCAGTTCTTC. Its protein product is CASSSTRRDRGGDEQFF.

The J gene is TRBJ1-2, the V gene TRBV4-1; 8 bases match TRBD1. Germline trimming cut 4 bases from V and 5 bases from J; bases unmatched to any gene: 6. This CDR3 is 14 amino acids long. Per the germline V gene, CDR1 is MGHRA and CDR2 is YSYEKL. CDR3 sequence (DNA): TGCGCCAGCAGCCCGGCAGGGGGCGGATATGGCTACACCTTC. Amino acid sequence: CASSPAGGGYGYTF.